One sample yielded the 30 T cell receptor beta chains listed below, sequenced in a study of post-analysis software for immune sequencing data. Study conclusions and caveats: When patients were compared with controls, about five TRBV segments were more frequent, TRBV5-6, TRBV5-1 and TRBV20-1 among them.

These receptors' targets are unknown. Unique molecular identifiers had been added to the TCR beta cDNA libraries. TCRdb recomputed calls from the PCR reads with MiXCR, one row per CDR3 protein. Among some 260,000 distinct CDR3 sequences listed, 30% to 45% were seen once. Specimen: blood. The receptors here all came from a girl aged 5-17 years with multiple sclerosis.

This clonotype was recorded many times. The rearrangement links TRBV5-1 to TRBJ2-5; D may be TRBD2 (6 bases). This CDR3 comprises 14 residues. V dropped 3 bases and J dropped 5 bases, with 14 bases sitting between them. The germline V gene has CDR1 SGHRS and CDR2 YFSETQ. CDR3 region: CASSSVGGVETQYF. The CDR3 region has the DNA TGCGCCAGCAGCTCCGTGGGGGGAGTGGAGACCCAGTACTTC.

The CDR3: CSAVGSSYNEQFF. The DNA of the CDR3 is TGCAGTGCTGTTGGAAGCTCCTACAATGAGCAGTTCTTC. The rearrangement links TRBV20-1 to TRBJ2-1; no firm D call. V lost 5 bases and J lost 0, with 8 bases in between. Per the germline V gene, CDR1 is DFQATT and CDR2 is SNEGSKA (reference sequence). The CDR3 totals 13 residues.

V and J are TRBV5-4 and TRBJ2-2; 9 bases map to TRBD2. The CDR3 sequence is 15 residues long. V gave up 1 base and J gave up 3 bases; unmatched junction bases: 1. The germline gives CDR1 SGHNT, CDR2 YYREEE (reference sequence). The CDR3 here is CASSLRLADTGELFF. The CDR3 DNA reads TGTGCCAGCAGCTTGAGACTAGCGGACACCGGGGAGCTGTTTTTT.

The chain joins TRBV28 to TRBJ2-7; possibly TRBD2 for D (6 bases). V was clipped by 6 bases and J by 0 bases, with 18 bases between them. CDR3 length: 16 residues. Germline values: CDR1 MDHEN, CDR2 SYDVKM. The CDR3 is CASRPRLVLSSYEQYF. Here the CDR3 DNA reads TGTGCCAGCAGACCTAGACTAGTTCTAAGCTCCTACGAGCAGTACTTC.

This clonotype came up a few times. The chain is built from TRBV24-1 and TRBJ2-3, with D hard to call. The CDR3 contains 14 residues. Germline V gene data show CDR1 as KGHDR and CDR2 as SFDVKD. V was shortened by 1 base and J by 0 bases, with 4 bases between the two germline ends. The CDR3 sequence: CATSDFASTDTQYF. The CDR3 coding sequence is TGTGCCACCAGTGATTTCGCTAGCACAGATACGCAGTATTTT.

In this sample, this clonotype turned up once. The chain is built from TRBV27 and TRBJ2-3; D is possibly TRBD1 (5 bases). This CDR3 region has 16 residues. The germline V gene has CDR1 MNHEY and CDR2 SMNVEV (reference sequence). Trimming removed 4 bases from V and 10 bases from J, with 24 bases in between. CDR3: CASSWSAGWGRGAQYF. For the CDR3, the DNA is TGTGCCAGCAGTTGGTCGGCAGGGTGGGGTCGCGGAGCGCAGTATTTT.

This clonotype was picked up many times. The CDR3 DNA reads as TGTGCCAGCAGTGAGGGGACTAGCGGGGGGGACAATGAGCAGTTCTTC. Amino acids: CASSEGTSGGDNEQFF. V gene TRBV6-4 combines with J gene TRBJ2-1; TRBD2 agrees at 16 bases. Trimming cost V 3 bases and J 5 bases; bases outside gene matches: 1. The germline CDR1 and CDR2 sequences are MRHNA and SNTAGT. The CDR3 contains 16 residues.

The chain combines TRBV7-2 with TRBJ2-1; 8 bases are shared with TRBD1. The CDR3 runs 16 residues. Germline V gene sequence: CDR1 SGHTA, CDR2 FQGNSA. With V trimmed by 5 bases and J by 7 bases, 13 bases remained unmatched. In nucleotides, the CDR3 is TGTGCCAGCAGCACCAGGGGGCCGGTGACGGGAAATGAGCAGTTCTTC. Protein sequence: CASSTRGPVTGNEQFF.

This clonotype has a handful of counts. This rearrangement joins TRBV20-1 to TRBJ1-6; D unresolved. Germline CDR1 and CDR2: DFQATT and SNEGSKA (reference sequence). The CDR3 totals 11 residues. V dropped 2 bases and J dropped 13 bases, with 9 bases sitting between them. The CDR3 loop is CSARTTGPLHF. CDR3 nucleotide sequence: TGCAGTGCTAGAACCACGGGGCCCCTCCACTTT.

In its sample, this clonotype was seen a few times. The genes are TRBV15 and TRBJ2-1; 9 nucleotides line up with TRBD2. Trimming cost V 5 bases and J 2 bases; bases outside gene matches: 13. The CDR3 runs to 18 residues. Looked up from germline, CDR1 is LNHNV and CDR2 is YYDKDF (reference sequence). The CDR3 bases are TGTGCCACCAGCCTTTTGAGTGGAGGCGGGAGGGCCTACAATGAGCAGTTCTTC. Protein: CATSLLSGGGRAYNEQFF.

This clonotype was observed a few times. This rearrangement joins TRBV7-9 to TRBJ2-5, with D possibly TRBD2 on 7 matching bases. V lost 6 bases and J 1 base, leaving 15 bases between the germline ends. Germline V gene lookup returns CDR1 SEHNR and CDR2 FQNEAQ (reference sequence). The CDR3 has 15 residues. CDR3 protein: CASSVAGAIQETQYF. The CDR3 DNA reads TGTGCCAGCAGTGTCGCGGGGGCAATCCAAGAGACCCAGTACTTC. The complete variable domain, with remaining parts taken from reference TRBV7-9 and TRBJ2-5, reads DTGVSQNPRHKITKRGQNVTFRCDPISEHNRLYWYRQTLGQGPEFLTYFQNEAQLEKSRLLSDRFSAERPKGSFSTLEIQRTEQGDSAMYLCASSVAGAIQETQYFGPGTRLLVL.

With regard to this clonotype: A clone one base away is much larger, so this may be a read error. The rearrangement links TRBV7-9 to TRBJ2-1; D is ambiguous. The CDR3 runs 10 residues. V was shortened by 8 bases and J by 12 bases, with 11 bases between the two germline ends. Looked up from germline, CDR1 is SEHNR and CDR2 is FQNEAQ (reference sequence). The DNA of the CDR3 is TGTGCCAGCCGCGAGGCTGTGCAGTTCTTC. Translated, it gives CASREAVQFF.

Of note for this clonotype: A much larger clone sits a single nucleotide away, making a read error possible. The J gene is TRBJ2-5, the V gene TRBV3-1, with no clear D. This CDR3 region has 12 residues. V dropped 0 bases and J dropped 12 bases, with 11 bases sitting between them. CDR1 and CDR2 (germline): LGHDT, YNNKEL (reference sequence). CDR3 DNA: TGTGCCAGCAGCCAAGATGACGTTGGGGAGTACTTC. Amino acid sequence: CASSQDDVGEYF.

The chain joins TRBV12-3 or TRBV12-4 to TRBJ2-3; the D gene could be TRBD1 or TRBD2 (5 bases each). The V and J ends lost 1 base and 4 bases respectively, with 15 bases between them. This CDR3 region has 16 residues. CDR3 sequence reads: CASSLGVGVRADTQYF. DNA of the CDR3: TGTGCCAGCAGTTTAGGTGTGGGGGTCCGCGCAGATACGCAGTATTTT.

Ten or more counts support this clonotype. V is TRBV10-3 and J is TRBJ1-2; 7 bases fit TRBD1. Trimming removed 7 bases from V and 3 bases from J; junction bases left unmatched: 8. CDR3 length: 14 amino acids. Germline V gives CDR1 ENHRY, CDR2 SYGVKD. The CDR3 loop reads CAITGGTAYYGYTF. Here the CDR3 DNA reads TGTGCCATCACCGGAGGGACAGCGTACTATGGCTACACCTTC.

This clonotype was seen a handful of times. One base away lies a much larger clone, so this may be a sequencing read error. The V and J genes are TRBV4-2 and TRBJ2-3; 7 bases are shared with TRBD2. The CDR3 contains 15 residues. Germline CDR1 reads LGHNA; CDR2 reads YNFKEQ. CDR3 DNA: TGTGCCGGCAGCCAAGATTGGGCGGGGGAAAATACGCAGTATTTT. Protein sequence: CAGSQDWAGENTQYF.

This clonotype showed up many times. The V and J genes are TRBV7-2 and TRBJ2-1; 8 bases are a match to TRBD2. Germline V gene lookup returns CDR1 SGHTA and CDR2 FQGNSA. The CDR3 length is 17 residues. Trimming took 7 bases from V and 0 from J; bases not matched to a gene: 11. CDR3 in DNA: TGTGCCAGCACCGGCGAGGGACTAGAGAGCTCCTACAATGAGCAGTTCTTC. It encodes CASTGEGLESSYNEQFF.

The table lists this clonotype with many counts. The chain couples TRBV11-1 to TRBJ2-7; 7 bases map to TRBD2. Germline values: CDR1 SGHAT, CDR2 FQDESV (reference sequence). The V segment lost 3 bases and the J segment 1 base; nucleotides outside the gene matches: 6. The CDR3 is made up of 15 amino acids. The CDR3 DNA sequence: TGTGCCAGCAGCTTGGCGGGAGTGGGGTCCTACGAGCAGTACTTC. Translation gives CASSLAGVGSYEQYF. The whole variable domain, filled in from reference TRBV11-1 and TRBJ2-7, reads EAEVAQSPRYKITEKSQAVAFWCDPISGHATLYWYRQILGQGPELLVQFQDESVVDDSQLPKDRFSAERLKGVDSTLKIQPAELGDSAMYLCASSLAGVGSYEQYFGPGTRLTVT.

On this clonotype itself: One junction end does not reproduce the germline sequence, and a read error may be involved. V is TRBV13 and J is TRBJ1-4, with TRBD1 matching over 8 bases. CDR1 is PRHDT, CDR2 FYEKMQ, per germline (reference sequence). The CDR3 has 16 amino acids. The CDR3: CASSRTGQGANEKRFF. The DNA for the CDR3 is TGTGCCAGCAGCCGGACCGGTCAGGGGGCTAATGAAAAACGGTTTTTT. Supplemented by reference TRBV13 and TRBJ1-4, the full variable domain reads AAGVIQSPRHLIKEKRETATLKCYPIPRHDTVYWYQQGPGQDPQFLISFYEKMQSDKGSIPDRFSAQQFSDYHSELNMSSLELGDSALYFCASSRTGQGANEKRFFGSGTQLSVL.

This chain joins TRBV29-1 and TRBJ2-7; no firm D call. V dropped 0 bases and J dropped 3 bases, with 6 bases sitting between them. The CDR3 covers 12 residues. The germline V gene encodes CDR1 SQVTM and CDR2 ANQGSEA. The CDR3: CSVEEGGYEQYF. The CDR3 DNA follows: TGCAGCGTTGAAGAAGGCGGCTACGAGCAGTACTTC.

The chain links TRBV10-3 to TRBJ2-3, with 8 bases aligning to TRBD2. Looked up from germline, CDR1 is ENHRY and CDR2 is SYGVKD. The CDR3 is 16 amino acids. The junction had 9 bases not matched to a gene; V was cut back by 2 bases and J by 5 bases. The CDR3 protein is CAISERSAGEGDTQYF. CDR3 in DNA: TGTGCCATCAGTGAGCGCTCAGCGGGAGAAGGAGATACGCAGTATTTT.

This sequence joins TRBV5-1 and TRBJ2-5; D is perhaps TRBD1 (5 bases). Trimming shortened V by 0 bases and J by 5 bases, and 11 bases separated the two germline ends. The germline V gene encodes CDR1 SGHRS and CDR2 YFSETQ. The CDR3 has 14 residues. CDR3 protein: CASSLEWGIETQYF. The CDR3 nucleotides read TGCGCCAGCAGCTTGGAGTGGGGCATCGAGACCCAGTACTTC. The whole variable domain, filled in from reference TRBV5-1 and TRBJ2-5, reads KAGVTQTPRYLIKTRGQQVTLSCSPISGHRSVSWYQQTPGQGLQFLFEYFSETQRNKGNFPGRFSGRQFSNSRSEMNVSTLELGDSALYLCASSLEWGIETQYFGPGTRLLVL.

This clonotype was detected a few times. The CDR3 sequence: CASSRPRGDRGQLQAFF. The CDR3 DNA sequence: TGTGCCAGCAGTCGGCCACGGGGAGACAGGGGGCAGCTCCAAGCTTTCTTT. The chain recombines TRBV6-6 with TRBJ1-1; 10 bases are a match to TRBD1. This CDR3 has 17 residues. J lost 9 bases, V lost 5 bases, and 18 bases had no gene match. Germline V lookup: CDR1 MNHNY, CDR2 SVGAGI (reference sequence).

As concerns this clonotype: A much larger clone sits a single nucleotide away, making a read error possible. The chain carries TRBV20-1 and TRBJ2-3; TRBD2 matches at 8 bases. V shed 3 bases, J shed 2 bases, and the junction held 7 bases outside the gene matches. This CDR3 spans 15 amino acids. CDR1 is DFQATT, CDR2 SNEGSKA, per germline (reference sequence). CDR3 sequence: CSASSWRGATDTQYF. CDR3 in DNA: TGCAGTGCTAGTTCATGGCGGGGGGCCACAGATACGCAGTATTTT.

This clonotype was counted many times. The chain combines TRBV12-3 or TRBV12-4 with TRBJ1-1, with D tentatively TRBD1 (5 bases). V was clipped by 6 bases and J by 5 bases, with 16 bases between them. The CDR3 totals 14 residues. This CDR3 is CASSLRGLGTEAFF. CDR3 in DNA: TGTGCCAGCAGCTTACGGGGGTTGGGAACTGAAGCTTTCTTT.

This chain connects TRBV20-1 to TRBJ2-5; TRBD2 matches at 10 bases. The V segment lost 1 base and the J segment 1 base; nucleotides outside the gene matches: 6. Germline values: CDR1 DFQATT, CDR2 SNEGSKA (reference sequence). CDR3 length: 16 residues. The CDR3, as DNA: TGCAGTGCTAGAGGAGAAGCGGGGGGGCCCCAAGAGACCCAGTACTTC. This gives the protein CSARGEAGGPQETQYF.

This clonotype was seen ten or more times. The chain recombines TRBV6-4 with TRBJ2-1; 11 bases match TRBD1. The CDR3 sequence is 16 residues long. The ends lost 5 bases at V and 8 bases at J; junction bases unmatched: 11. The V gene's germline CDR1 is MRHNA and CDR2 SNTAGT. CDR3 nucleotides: TGTGCCAGCAGTAAATCACCGGGACAGGGGGACGATGAGCAGTTCTTC. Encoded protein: CASSKSPGQGDDEQFF.

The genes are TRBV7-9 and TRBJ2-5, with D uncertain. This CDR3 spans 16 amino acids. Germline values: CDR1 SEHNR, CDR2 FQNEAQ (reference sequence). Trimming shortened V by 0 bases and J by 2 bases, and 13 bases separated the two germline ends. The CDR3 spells CASSLAPGRLQETQYF. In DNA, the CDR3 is TGTGCCAGCAGCTTAGCCCCTGGCCGCCTACAAGAGACCCAGTACTTC.

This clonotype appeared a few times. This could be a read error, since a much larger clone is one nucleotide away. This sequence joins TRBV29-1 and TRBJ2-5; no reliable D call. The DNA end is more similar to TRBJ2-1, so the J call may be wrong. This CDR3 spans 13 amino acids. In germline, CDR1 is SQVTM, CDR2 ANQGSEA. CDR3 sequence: CSVETYSQETQFF. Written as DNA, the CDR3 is TGCAGCGTTGAAACTTACAGCCAAGAGACCCAGTTCTTC.

CDR3 amino acids: CASSESYSGRGTDTQYF. DNA of the CDR3: TGTGCCAGCAGTGAATCCTATAGCGGGAGGGGCACAGATACGCAGTATTTT. The V call is TRBV25-1, the J call TRBJ2-3; 11 bases line up with TRBD2. CDR1 is MGHDK and CDR2 is SYGVNS in the germline V gene. The CDR3 has 17 residues. The junction had 4 bases not matched to a gene; V was cut back by 1 base and J by 1 base.